Shown below are 19 T cell receptor beta chains from a single sample sequenced in a study of cytomegalovirus exposure and HLA in healthy donors. PCR used 60 Vbeta primers and 13 Jbeta primers. The method was immunoSEQ multiplex PCR; TCRdb's version includes in-frame clones alone and lacks a portion of them. The sample lists about 120,000 clones, about two thirds seen once, with 8% to 8.5% in the top ten. Sequencing used PBMCs. These TCRs come from a woman between 40 and 50 years old in good health and CMV-seropositive.

This clone was seen a single time. The chain employs TRBV5-4 and TRBJ1-1, with D perhaps TRBD1 (6 bases). CDR1 is SGHNT, CDR2 YYREEE, per germline (reference sequence). There are 13 residues in the CDR3. V lost 4 bases to trimming and J lost 6 bases, with 13 bases between them. The CDR3 coding sequence is TGTGCCAGCAGCCGGGGGGGGGCCCCTGAAGCTTTCTTT. Protein product: CASSRGGAPEAFF. The entire variable domain, with the rest obtained from reference TRBV5-4 and TRBJ1-1, is as follows: ETGVTQSPTHLIKTRGQQVTLRCSSQSGHNTVSWYQQALGQGPQFIFQYYREEENGRGNFPPRFSGLQFPNYSSELNVNALELDDSALYLCASSRGGAPEAFFGQGTRLTVV.

The rearrangement joins TRBV7-9 to TRBJ2-1; 8 bases agree with TRBD2. CDR1 SEHNR and CDR2 FQNEAQ come from the germline V gene (reference sequence). J was trimmed by 8 bases and V by 4 bases; bases with no gene match: 13. The CDR3 is 16 amino acids. The CDR3 here is CASSSWNPGLEDEQFF. The CDR3 nucleotides read TGTGCCAGCAGCTCCTGGAACCCGGGACTAGAAGATGAGCAGTTCTTC.

This chain connects TRBV9 to TRBJ1-2, with 10 bases identical to TRBD1. CDR1 is SGDLS, CDR2 YYNGEE, per germline. The CDR3 consists of 14 residues. V was clipped by 3 bases and J by 2 bases; unmatched bases: 1. CDR3 protein: CASSAGQGNYGYTF. CDR3 DNA sequence: TGTGCCAGCAGCGCGGGACAGGGGAACTATGGCTACACCTTC.

In this sample, this clone turned up once. The CDR3 protein is CASSSLRDTEAFF. Here the CDR3 DNA reads TGTGCCAGCAGCTCCCTTCGAGATACTGAAGCTTTCTTT. V usage is TRBV7-3 and J usage is TRBJ1-1; unclear D gene. This CDR3 spans 13 amino acids. Deletions cut 4 bases from V and 5 bases from J, with 11 bases between. Per the germline V gene, CDR1 is SGHTA and CDR2 is FQGTGA.

V and J are TRBV9 and TRBJ2-7; D might be TRBD1 (6 bases). Germline-derived CDR1 and CDR2 are SGDLS and YYNGEE. The germline V and J ends were trimmed by 1 base and 5 bases, with 7 bases remaining between them. The CDR3 loop spans 12 amino acids. The CDR3 DNA follows: TGTGCCAGCAGCGTAACAGGGCACGAGCAGTACTTC. It yields the protein CASSVTGHEQYF.

This rearrangement joins TRBV5-1 to TRBJ2-2, with TRBD1 matching over 12 bases. Germline-derived CDR1 and CDR2 are SGHRS and YFSETQ. Trimming removed 7 bases from V and 13 bases from J; junction bases left unmatched: 8. This CDR3 has 13 residues. The CDR3 loop reads CASGTGTGGRLFF. As DNA, the CDR3 is TGCGCCAGCGGGACCGGGACAGGGGGCAGGCTGTTTTTT.

The rearrangement links TRBV7-6 to TRBJ2-7, with D perhaps matching TRBD2 (7 bases). The V gene lost 4 bases and the J gene lost 13 bases, with 20 bases spanning the gap. Germline CDR1 is SGHVS and CDR2 is FNYEAQ. The CDR3 has 13 residues. This chain's CDR3 is CASSSSAGGPFYF. CDR3 sequence (DNA): TGTGCCAGCAGCTCCTCAGCCGGGGGGCCCTTCTACTTC.

The rearrangement links TRBV5-6 to TRBJ2-1; perhaps TRBD2 as D (6 bases). This CDR3 has 13 amino acids. V was cut by 4 bases and J by 7 bases, with 12 bases left in between. The germline gives CDR1 SGHDT, CDR2 YYEEEE. The CDR3 reads CASSLGGINEQFF. The CDR3 nucleotides read TGTGCCAGCAGCCTTGGAGGGATAAATGAGCAGTTCTTC. The whole variable domain, remainder taken from reference TRBV5-6 and TRBJ2-1, is DAGVTQSPTHLIKTRGQQVTLRCSPKSGHDTVSWYQQALGQGPQFIFQYYEEEERQRGNFPDRFSGHQFPNYSSELNVNALLLGDSALYLCASSLGGINEQFFGPGTRLTVL.

The chain combines TRBV9 with TRBJ1-5, with 7 bases aligning to TRBD1. V dropped 4 bases and J dropped 2; count of bases not matched to a gene: 6. Germline V gene sequence: CDR1 SGDLS, CDR2 YYNGEE. The CDR3 has 15 amino acids. CDR3 coding DNA: TGTGCCAGCAGCCCAGACGGACAGGGCAATCAGCCCCAGCATTTT. This gives the protein CASSPDGQGNQPQHF.

This clone came up a few times. The V gene is TRBV7-9, the J gene TRBJ2-1; TRBD1 agrees at 7 bases. CDR3 length: 14 amino acids. J lost 10 bases, V lost 3 bases, and 9 bases had no gene match. Per the germline V gene, CDR1 is SEHNR and CDR2 is FQNEAQ (reference sequence). The CDR3 region is CASSFTGTAEEQFF. DNA of the CDR3: TGTGCCAGCAGCTTTACCGGGACAGCGGAAGAGCAGTTCTTC. The full variable domain, its missing parts supplied by reference TRBV7-9 and TRBJ2-1, is DTGVSQNPRHKITKRGQNVTFRCDPISEHNRLYWYRQTLGQGPEFLTYFQNEAQLEKSRLLSDRFSAERPKGSFSTLEIQRTEQGDSAMYLCASSFTGTAEEQFFGPGTRLTVL.

This rearrangement joins TRBV6-5 to TRBJ1-5; 9 nucleotides agree with TRBD1. Per germline, CDR1 MNHEY and CDR2 SVGAGI. V shed 8 bases and J 5 bases; nucleotides not matched to a gene: 1. The CDR3 is 12 amino acids. The CDR3 DNA reads as TGTGCCAGCCGACAGGGGGATCAGCCCCAGCATTTT. Amino acid sequence: CASRQGDQPQHF.

V usage is TRBV27 and J usage is TRBJ1-2; TRBD1 is a possible D gene (5 bases). V gave up 5 bases and J gave up 6 bases, with 16 bases separating them. The V gene's germline CDR1 is MNHEY and CDR2 SMNVEV (reference sequence). The CDR3 length is 14 residues. The CDR3 spells CASSPSRDTHGYTF. The CDR3 region has the DNA TGTGCCAGCAGTCCTTCCAGGGATACGCATGGCTACACCTTC.

V usage is TRBV7-2 and J usage is TRBJ2-3; D perhaps matches TRBD2 (5 bases). This CDR3 comprises 15 residues. Looked up from germline, CDR1 is SGHTA and CDR2 is FQGNSA. V gave up 5 bases and J gave up 5 bases, with 17 bases separating them. The CDR3: CASSLTRENGDTQYF. CDR3 DNA: TGTGCCAGCAGCCTGACAAGGGAGAATGGAGATACGCAGTATTTT.

The chain recombines TRBV10-3 with TRBJ2-5, with 16 bases fitting TRBD2. The CDR3 extends over 18 amino acids. The trim removed 5 bases at V and 4 bases at J, leaving 10 bases unmatched. Germline loops: CDR1 ENHRY, CDR2 SYGVKD. The CDR3 DNA reads as TGTGCCATCAGTCCCGGGACTAGCGGGGGGGCAAGTGGAGAGACCCAGTACTTC. Its protein is CAISPGTSGGASGETQYF.

The chain has TRBV6-1 and TRBJ1-1; D is ambiguous. The CDR3 runs 12 residues. Germline V lookup: CDR1 MNHNS, CDR2 SASEGT. Trimming removed 8 bases at V and 1 base at J, with 8 bases between. This chain's CDR3 is CASVAGNTEAFF. The CDR3 coding sequence is TGTGCCAGCGTGGCGGGGAACACTGAAGCTTTCTTT.

This clone has just one count. This chain connects TRBV5-6 to TRBJ1-2; TRBD1 aligns across 7 bases. The CDR3 spans 17 residues. Germline CDR1 and CDR2: SGHDT and YYEEEE. With V trimmed by 0 bases and J by 5 bases, 13 bases remained unmatched. CDR3 coding DNA: TGTGCCAGCAGCTTGGAAGGGCACGGGACAGTTGATTATGGCTACACCTTC. It translates to CASSLEGHGTVDYGYTF. Together with reference TRBV5-6 and TRBJ1-2, the CDR3 gives the full variable domain: DAGVTQSPTHLIKTRGQQVTLRCSPKSGHDTVSWYQQALGQGPQFIFQYYEEEERQRGNFPDRFSGHQFPNYSSELNVNALLLGDSALYLCASSLEGHGTVDYGYTFGSGTRLTVV.

The CDR3 DNA is TGCGCCAGCAGCCACATAGACAGGGCAGTTGGCTACACCTTC. It specifies CASSHIDRAVGYTF. The chain has TRBV4-3 and TRBJ1-2; 7 bases line up with TRBD1. Germline-derived CDR1 and CDR2 are LGHNA and YSLEER. The ends lost 3 bases at V and 7 bases at J; junction bases unmatched: 8. The CDR3 contains 14 residues.

The genes are TRBV5-4 and TRBJ1-6; no firm D call. V was shortened by 2 bases and J by 6 bases, with 15 bases between the two germline ends. The CDR3 has 16 amino acids. CDR1 and CDR2 from the germline V gene are SGHNT and YYREEE (reference sequence). The CDR3 bases are TGTGCCAGCAGCTTCTCGTTGGGCAGCAGTAATTCACCCCTCCACTTT. Protein: CASSFSLGSSNSPLHF.

The chain employs TRBV9 and TRBJ1-1; D is perhaps TRBD1 (6 bases). Germline loops: CDR1 SGDLS, CDR2 YYNGEE. V was cut by 3 bases and J by 5 bases, with 11 bases left in between. The CDR3 is 13 amino acids. In nucleotides, the CDR3 is TGTGCCAGCAGCGAGGGGGGGAGGACTGAAGCTTTCTTT. Its protein product is CASSEGGRTEAFF. The variable domain in full, with the rest retrieved from reference TRBV9 and TRBJ1-1, is DSGVTQTPKHLITATGQRVTLRCSPRSGDLSVYWYQQSLDQGLQFLIQYYNGEERAKGNILERFSAQQFPDLHSELNLSSLELGDSALYFCASSEGGRTEAFFGQGTRLTVV.